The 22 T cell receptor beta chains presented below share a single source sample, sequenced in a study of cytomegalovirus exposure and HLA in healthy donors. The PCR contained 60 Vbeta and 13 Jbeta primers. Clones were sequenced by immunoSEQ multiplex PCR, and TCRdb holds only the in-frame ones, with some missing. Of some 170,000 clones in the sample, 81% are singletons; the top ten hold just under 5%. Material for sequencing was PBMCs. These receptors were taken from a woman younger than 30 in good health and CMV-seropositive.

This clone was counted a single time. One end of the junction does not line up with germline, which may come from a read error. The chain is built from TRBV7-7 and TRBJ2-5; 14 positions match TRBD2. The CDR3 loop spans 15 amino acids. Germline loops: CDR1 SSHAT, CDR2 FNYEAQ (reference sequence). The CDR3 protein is CASSATSGGAETQYF. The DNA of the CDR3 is TGTGCTAGCAGCGCGACTAGCGGGGGGGCTGAGACCCAGTACTTC.

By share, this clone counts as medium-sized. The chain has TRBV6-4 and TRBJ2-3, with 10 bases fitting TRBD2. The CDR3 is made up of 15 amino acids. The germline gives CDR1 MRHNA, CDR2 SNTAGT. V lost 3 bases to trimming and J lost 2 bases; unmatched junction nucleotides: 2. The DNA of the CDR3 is TGTGCCAGCAGTGAAAGCGGGGGGGCCACAGATACGCAGTATTTT. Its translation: CASSESGGATDTQYF.

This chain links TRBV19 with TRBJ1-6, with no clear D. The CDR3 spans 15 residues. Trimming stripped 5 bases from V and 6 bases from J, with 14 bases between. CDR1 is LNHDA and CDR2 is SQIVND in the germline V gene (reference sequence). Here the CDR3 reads CASSSSAARNSPLHF. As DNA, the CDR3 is TGTGCCAGTAGTTCGTCCGCGGCCCGTAATTCACCCCTCCACTTT.

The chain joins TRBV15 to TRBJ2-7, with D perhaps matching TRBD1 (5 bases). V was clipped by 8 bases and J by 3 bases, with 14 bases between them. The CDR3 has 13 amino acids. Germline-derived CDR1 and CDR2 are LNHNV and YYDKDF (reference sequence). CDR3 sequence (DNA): TGTGCCACCCGCCCCCCAGGGCGCTACGAGCAGTACTTC. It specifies CATRPPGRYEQYF.

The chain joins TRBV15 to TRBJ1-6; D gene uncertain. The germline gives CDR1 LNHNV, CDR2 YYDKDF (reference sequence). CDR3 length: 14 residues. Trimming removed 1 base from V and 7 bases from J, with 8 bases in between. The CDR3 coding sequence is TGTGCCACCAGCAGAGGATTTGAGAATTCACCCCTCCACTTT. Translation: CATSRGFENSPLHF.

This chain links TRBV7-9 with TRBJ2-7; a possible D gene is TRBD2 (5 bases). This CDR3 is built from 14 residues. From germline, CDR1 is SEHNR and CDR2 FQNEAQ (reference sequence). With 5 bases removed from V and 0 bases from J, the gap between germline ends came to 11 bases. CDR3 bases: TGTGCCAGCAGCCCTTCCGGGATCTCCTACGAGCAGTACTTC. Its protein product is CASSPSGISYEQYF.

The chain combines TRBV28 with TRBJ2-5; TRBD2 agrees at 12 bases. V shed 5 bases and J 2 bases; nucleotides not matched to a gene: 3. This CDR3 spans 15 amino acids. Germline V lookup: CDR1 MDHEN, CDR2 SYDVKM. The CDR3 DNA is TGTGCCAGCAGTCAGACTAGCGGGGGACAAGAGACCCAGTACTTC. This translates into CASSQTSGGQETQYF.

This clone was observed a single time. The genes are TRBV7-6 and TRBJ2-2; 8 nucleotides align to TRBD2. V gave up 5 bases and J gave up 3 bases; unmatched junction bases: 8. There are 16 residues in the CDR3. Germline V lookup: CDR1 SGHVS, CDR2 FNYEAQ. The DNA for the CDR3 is TGTGCCAGCAGCCAGGCGGCGGGGGGATACACCGGGGAGCTGTTTTTT. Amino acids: CASSQAAGGYTGELFF.

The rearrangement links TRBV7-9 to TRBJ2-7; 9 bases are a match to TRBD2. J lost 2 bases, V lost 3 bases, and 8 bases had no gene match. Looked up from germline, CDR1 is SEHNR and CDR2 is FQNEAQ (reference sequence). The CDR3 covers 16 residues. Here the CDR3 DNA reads TGTGCCAGCAGCTTCGCCTTAGCGGGGGACCCCTACGAGCAGTACTTC. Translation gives CASSFALAGDPYEQYF.

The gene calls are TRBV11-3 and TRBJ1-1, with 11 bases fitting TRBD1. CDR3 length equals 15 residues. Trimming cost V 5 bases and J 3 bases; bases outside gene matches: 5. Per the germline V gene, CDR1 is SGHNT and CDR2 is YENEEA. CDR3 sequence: CASSPWDRGDTEAFF. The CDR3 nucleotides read TGTGCCAGCAGCCCCTGGGACAGGGGGGACACTGAAGCTTTCTTT.

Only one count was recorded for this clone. CDR3 DNA sequence: TGCGCCAGCAGCCAAGGGGGATCACAGTTATCGGGGTCACCCCTCCACTTT. Its protein product is CASSQGGSQLSGSPLHF. The chain links TRBV4-1 to TRBJ1-6; unclear D gene. V shed 1 base and J shed 10 bases, with 20 bases lying between them. Germline loops: CDR1 MGHRA, CDR2 YSYEKL. CDR3 length: 17 amino acids.

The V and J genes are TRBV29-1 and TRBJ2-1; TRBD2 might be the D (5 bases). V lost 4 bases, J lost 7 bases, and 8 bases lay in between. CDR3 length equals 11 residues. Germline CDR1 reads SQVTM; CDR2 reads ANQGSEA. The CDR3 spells CSVVGANEQFF. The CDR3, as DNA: TGCAGCGTTGTGGGAGCGAATGAGCAGTTCTTC.

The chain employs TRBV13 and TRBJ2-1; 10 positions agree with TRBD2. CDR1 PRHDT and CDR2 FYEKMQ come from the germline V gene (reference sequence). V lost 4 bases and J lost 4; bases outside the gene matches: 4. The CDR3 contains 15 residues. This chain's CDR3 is CASSYERGGYNEQFF. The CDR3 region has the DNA TGTGCCAGCAGCTACGAGCGGGGGGGATACAATGAGCAGTTCTTC. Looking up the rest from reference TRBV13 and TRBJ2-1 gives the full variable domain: AAGVIQSPRHLIKEKRETATLKCYPIPRHDTVYWYQQGPGQDPQFLISFYEKMQSDKGSIPDRFSAQQFSDYHSELNMSSLELGDSALYFCASSYERGGYNEQFFGPGTRLTVL.

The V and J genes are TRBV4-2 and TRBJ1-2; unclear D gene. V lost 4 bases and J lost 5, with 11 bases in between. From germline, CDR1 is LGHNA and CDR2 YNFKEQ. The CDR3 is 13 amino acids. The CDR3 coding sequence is TGTGCCAGCAGCCCGCCGACGGGATATGGCTACACCTTC. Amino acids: CASSPPTGYGYTF.

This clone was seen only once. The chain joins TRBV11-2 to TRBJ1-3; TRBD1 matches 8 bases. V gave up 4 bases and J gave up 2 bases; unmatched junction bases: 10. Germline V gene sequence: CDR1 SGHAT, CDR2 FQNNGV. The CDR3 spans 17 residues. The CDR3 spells CASSSIFRTGTGNTIYF. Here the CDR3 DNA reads TGTGCCAGCAGCTCCATCTTCCGGACAGGGACTGGAAACACCATATATTTT.

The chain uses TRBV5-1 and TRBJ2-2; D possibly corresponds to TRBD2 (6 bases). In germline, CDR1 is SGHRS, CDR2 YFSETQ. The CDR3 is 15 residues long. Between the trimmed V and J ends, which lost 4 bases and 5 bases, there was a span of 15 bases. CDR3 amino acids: CASSPETRGTGELFF. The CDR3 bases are TGCGCCAGCAGCCCCGAGACTAGAGGAACCGGGGAGCTGTTTTTT.

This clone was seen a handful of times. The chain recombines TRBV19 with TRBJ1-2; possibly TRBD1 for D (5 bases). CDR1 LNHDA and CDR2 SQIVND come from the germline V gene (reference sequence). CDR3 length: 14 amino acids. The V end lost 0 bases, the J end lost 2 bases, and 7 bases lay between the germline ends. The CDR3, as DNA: TGTGCCAGTAGTATAGATCCAGGGAACTATGGCTACACCTTC. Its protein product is CASSIDPGNYGYTF. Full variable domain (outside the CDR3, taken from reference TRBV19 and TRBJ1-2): DGGITQSPKYLFRKEGQNVTLSCEQNLNHDAMYWYRQDPGQGLRLIYYSQIVNDFQKGDIAEGYSVSREKKESFPLTVTSAQKNPTAFYLCASSIDPGNYGYTFGSGTRLTVV.

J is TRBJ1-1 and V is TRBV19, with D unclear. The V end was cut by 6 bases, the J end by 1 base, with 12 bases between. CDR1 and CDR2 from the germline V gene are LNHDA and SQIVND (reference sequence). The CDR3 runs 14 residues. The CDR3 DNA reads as TGTGCCAGTAGCTACCCGCGACAGAACACTGAAGCTTTCTTT. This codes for CASSYPRQNTEAFF.

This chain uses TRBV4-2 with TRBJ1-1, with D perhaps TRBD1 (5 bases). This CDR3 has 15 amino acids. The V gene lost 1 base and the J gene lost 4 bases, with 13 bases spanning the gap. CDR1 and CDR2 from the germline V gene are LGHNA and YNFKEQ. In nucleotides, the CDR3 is TGTGCCAGCAGCCAAGTTTCGTCGGGGGGCACTGAAGCTTTCTTT. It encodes CASSQVSSGGTEAFF.

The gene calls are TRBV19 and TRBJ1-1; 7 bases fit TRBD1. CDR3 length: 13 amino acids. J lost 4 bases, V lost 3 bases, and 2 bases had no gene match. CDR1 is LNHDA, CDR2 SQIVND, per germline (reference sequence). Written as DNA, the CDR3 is TGTGCCAGTAGTATCCCAGGGGGCACTGAAGCTTTCTTT. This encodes CASSIPGGTEAFF.

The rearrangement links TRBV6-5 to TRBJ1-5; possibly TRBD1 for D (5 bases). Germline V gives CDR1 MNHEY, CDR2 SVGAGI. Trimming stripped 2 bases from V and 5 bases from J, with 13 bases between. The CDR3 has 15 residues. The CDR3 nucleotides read TGTGCCAGCAGTTACGGGGGGTTGAGGGATCAGCCCCAGCATTTT. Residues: CASSYGGLRDQPQHF.

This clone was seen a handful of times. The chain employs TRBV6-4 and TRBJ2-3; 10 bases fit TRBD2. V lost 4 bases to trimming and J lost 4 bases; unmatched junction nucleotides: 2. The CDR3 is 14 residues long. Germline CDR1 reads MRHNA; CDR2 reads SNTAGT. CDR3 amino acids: CASSGTSGADTQYF. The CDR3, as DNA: TGTGCCAGCAGTGGCACTAGCGGGGCAGATACGCAGTATTTT.